One sample yielded the 20 T cell receptor beta chains listed below, sequenced in a study of blood T cell repertoires in COVID-19. Assay used: immunoSEQ multiplex PCR; TCRdb lists only in-frame clones, some missing. The sample shows around 250,000 clones, about nine tenths of them seen only once. The specimen was peripheral blood. The receptors shown here come from a woman between 25 and 40 years old with active or convalescent COVID-19.

The V call is TRBV7-3, the J call TRBJ2-3, with D tentatively TRBD2 (5 bases). The CDR3 is 15 amino acids. The V end lost 5 bases, the J end lost 1 base, and 13 bases lay between the germline ends. Germline V lookup: CDR1 SGHTA, CDR2 FQGTGA. CDR3 DNA: TGTGCCAGCAGCAAACTAGGGCGAGGCACAGATACGCAGTATTTT. Translation: CASSKLGRGTDTQYF.

This clone was recorded once. V is TRBV7-2 and J is TRBJ1-2; D is perhaps TRBD1 (6 bases). V dropped 5 bases and J dropped 4 bases, with 14 bases sitting between them. The CDR3 extends over 14 amino acids. Germline lookup yields CDR1 SGHTA and CDR2 FQGNSA. This CDR3 is CASSHGQGSYGYTF. Written as DNA, the CDR3 is TGTGCCAGCAGCCATGGGCAGGGGTCCTATGGCTACACCTTC.

This clone was observed once. The chain has TRBV9 and TRBJ2-2, with D maybe TRBD2 (6 bases). The CDR3 runs 15 residues. V dropped 4 bases and J dropped 6 bases, with 16 bases sitting between them. The germline gives CDR1 SGDLS, CDR2 YYNGEE. Here the CDR3 DNA reads TGTGCCAGCAGCCCGAACTTGGGGGGACCCGGGGAGCTGTTTTTT. This encodes CASSPNLGGPGELFF.

The gene calls are TRBV9 and TRBJ2-1; D possibly corresponds to TRBD2 (5 bases). CDR1 is SGDLS and CDR2 is YYNGEE in the germline V gene. V dropped 4 bases and J dropped 2 bases, with 13 bases sitting between them. This CDR3 spans 15 amino acids. CDR3 in DNA: TGTGCCAGCAGCCACGCCGGGGAAACCTACAATGAGCAGTTCTTC. Protein sequence: CASSHAGETYNEQFF.

J is TRBJ2-7 and V is TRBV30; no clear D. This CDR3 contains 12 residues. Trimming left V 1 base short and J 0 bases short, with 4 bases between. CDR1 is GTSNPN, CDR2 SVGIG, per germline (reference sequence). CDR3 DNA sequence: TGTGCCTGGAGTGGCGGCTCCTACGAGCAGTACTTC. Protein product: CAWSGGSYEQYF.

The chain recombines TRBV5-6 with TRBJ1-2; TRBD1 agrees at 7 bases. CDR1 and CDR2 (germline): SGHDT, YYEEEE. V trimming: 4 bases; J trimming: 8 bases; junction bases outside the gene matches: 14. CDR3 length: 15 amino acids. The CDR3 DNA follows: TGTGCCAGCAGCAAAAAACGAGGACAGGTGCGGGGCTACACCTTC. Translating it yields CASSKKRGQVRGYTF. The variable domain in full, with the rest retrieved from reference TRBV5-6 and TRBJ1-2, is DAGVTQSPTHLIKTRGQQVTLRCSPKSGHDTVSWYQQALGQGPQFIFQYYEEEERQRGNFPDRFSGHQFPNYSSELNVNALLLGDSALYLCASSKKRGQVRGYTFGSGTRLTVV.

This clone was recorded once. J is TRBJ1-1 and V is TRBV6-6, with 9 bases aligning to TRBD1. The germline CDR1 and CDR2 sequences are MNHNY and SVGAGI (reference sequence). After removal of 6 bases from V and 0 bases from J, the junction contained 5 bases not matched to a gene. The CDR3 spans 15 residues. The CDR3 loop reads CASRLGQGMNTEAFF. CDR3 nucleotide sequence: TGTGCCAGCAGGTTGGGACAGGGTATGAACACTGAAGCTTTCTTT.

This chain connects TRBV29-1 to TRBJ1-2; 10 positions agree with TRBD1. Germline V gene sequence: CDR1 SQVTM, CDR2 ANQGSEA. The ends lost 7 bases at V and 4 bases at J; junction bases unmatched: 6. CDR3 size: 13 residues. The CDR3 DNA reads TGCAGCGCGCCGGGACAGGGGACCTATGGCTACACCTTC. Amino acid sequence: CSAPGQGTYGYTF.

The gene calls are TRBV9 and TRBJ2-1, with a tentative D call TRBD2 (6 bases). Germline loops: CDR1 SGDLS, CDR2 YYNGEE. V was pared by 0 bases and J by 9 bases, with 7 bases between. CDR3 size: 12 residues. The CDR3 DNA follows: TGTGCCAGCAGCGTAGGGGGGGTTGAGCAGTTCTTC. It is translated as CASSVGGVEQFF.

This chain links TRBV7-3 with TRBJ2-5; D not certain. The length of the CDR3 is 13 residues. Trimming cost V 3 bases and J 1 base, with 6 bases left between them. Germline V gene lookup returns CDR1 SGHTA and CDR2 FQGTGA. The CDR3 protein is CASSLASQETQYF. CDR3 nucleotide sequence: TGTGCCAGCAGCTTGGCCAGCCAAGAGACCCAGTACTTC.

The V and J genes are TRBV10-1 and TRBJ2-2; 12 nucleotides agree with TRBD1. V shed 3 bases, J shed 6 bases, and the junction held 14 bases outside the gene matches. The CDR3 covers 19 residues. CDR1 is WNHNN, CDR2 SYGVQD, per germline (reference sequence). The CDR3 DNA reads TGCGCCAGCAGTGATTACTTCGGCTGGGACAGGGGGCCTCCCGGGGAGCTGTTTTTT. The encoded protein is CASSDYFGWDRGPPGELFF.

The chain has TRBV15 and TRBJ1-2, with a tentative D call TRBD1 (6 bases). The CDR3 totals 14 residues. CDR1 and CDR2 (germline): LNHNV, YYDKDF (reference sequence). Trimming cost V 1 base and J 0 bases, with 6 bases left between them. CDR3 bases: TGTGCCACCAGCAGAGGACAGGCTAACTATGGCTACACCTTC. Translated, it gives CATSRGQANYGYTF. Supplemented by reference TRBV15 and TRBJ1-2, the full variable domain reads DAMVIQNPRYQVTQFGKPVTLSCSQTLNHNVMYWYQQKSSQAPKLLFHYYDKDFNNEADTPDNFQSRRPNTSFCFLDIRSPGLGDTAMYLCATSRGQANYGYTFGSGTRLTVV.

V usage is TRBV7-2 and J usage is TRBJ1-6; the D is unclear. The CDR3 consists of 13 residues. Germline CDR1 reads SGHTA; CDR2 reads FQGNSA. Trimming took off 4 bases at V and 5 bases at J, with 6 bases between the two ends. The CDR3 nucleotides read TGTGCCAGCAGCTACGGTGATAATTCACCCCTCCACTTT. Translating gives CASSYGDNSPLHF.

J is TRBJ1-1 and V is TRBV12-3 or TRBV12-4; D is possibly TRBD1 (6 bases). The CDR3 spans 13 residues. The V end lost 5 bases, the J end lost 5 bases, and 12 bases lay between the germline ends. Written as DNA, the CDR3 is TGTGCCAGCAGTAAACAGGGTTGGACTGAAGCTTTCTTT. Residues: CASSKQGWTEAFF.

CDR3 region: CASSLAGTSGGASSRSYNEQFF. DNA for the CDR3: TGCGCCAGCAGCTTGGCCGGAACTAGCGGGGGGGCATCATCCCGCTCCTACAATGAGCAGTTCTTC. The chain recombines TRBV5-1 with TRBJ2-1; 13 bases line up with TRBD2. The junction had 15 bases not matched to a gene; V was cut back by 0 bases and J by 0 bases. Germline CDR1 reads SGHRS; CDR2 reads YFSETQ. The CDR3 covers 22 residues. The complete variable domain, with remaining parts taken from reference TRBV5-1 and TRBJ2-1, reads KAGVTQTPRYLIKTRGQQVTLSCSPISGHRSVSWYQQTPGQGLQFLFEYFSETQRNKGNFPGRFSGRQFSNSRSEMNVSTLELGDSALYLCASSLAGTSGGASSRSYNEQFFGPGTRLTVL.

This chain links TRBV5-6 with TRBJ1-5; 11 nucleotides line up with TRBD1. Looked up from germline, CDR1 is SGHDT and CDR2 is YYEEEE. Trimming removed 3 bases from V and 6 bases from J; junction bases left unmatched: 5. The length of the CDR3 is 15 residues. This CDR3 is CASSSGQGAVQPQHF. CDR3 DNA sequence: TGTGCCAGCAGCTCCGGACAGGGGGCGGTTCAGCCCCAGCATTTT.

The CDR3 loop reads CASSLASPHRGGLADTQYF. The DNA for the CDR3 is TGTGCCAGCAGCTTAGCTTCTCCCCACCGGGGGGGCTTAGCAGATACGCAGTATTTT. The gene calls are TRBV7-2 and TRBJ2-3; 8 bases agree with TRBD2. Germline assignment: CDR1 SGHTA and CDR2 FQGNSA. The ends lost 0 bases at V and 4 bases at J; junction bases unmatched: 15. CDR3 size: 19 residues.

The chain links TRBV5-6 to TRBJ1-1; maybe TRBD1 (6 bases). CDR3 length: 14 amino acids. Germline CDR1 reads SGHDT; CDR2 reads YYEEEE. V was shortened by 2 bases and J by 10 bases, with 18 bases between the two germline ends. CDR3 in amino acids: CASSLGTRTTAAFF. CDR3 bases: TGTGCCAGCAGCTTAGGGACAAGGACAACCGCAGCTTTCTTT.

The J gene is TRBJ2-1, the V gene TRBV6-4, with 12 nucleotides matching TRBD1. Germline loops: CDR1 MRHNA, CDR2 SNTAGT. The CDR3 runs to 14 residues. Trimming cost V 7 bases and J 8 bases; bases outside gene matches: 6. The CDR3 DNA sequence: TGTGCCAGCACCCCGGGACAGGGGGCGGATGAGCAGTTCTTC. Residues: CASTPGQGADEQFF.

V gene TRBV9 combines with J gene TRBJ1-2, with 10 bases lining up with TRBD1. The V segment lost 3 bases and the J segment 5 bases; nucleotides outside the gene matches: 7. This CDR3 is 15 amino acids long. Germline V CDR1 and CDR2: SGDLS, YYNGEE. The CDR3 loop is CASSESSGQGYGYTF. The CDR3 nucleotides read TGTGCCAGCAGCGAAAGCTCGGGACAGGGGTATGGCTACACCTTC.